This T cell receptor (beta chain) comes out of a study of T cell responses to AZD1222 COVID-19 vaccine. Study-level findings and limits: Donors skewed white British and female; clonal diversity was possibly underestimated. Nearly half of spike-specific TCRs reportedly target unmutated variant regions. No repertoire was sampled before or during the peak T cell response, only after it.

Notes on this clone: Antigen unknown.

Only in-frame clones appear in the TCRdb table, and some are missing; sequencing was by immunoSEQ multiplex PCR. The data contain 95,000 to 110,000 clones, 70% to 90% of them singletons. J was trimmed by 7 bases and V by 2 bases; bases with no gene match: 12. CDR3 size: 17 residues. The germline CDR1 and CDR2 sequences are WNHNN and SYGVQD (reference sequence). Pooling was applied to second doses at about 4 or about 12 weeks. The gene calls are TRBV10-1 and TRBJ1-1, with 11 bases identical to TRBD1. Here the sequenced sample was peripheral blood, taken 28 days after the second AZD1222 dose. This TCR came from an adult who received the AZD1222 COVID-19 vaccine. The CDR3 reads CASSEGRTGGDWDEAFF. CDR3 nucleotide sequence: TGCGCCAGCAGTGAGGGAAGGACAGGGGGCGATTGGGATGAAGCTTTCTTT.